The 13 T cell receptor beta chains presented below share a single source sample, sequenced in a study of blood T cell repertoires in COVID-19. The data were produced by immunoSEQ multiplex PCR, yet TCRdb's version contains in-frame clones alone and is incomplete. The sample holds about 96,000 clones, roughly 89% seen once. Material: peripheral blood. Receptor source: a human donor with COVID-19, enrolled during active disease. The donor label of this sample is uncertain.

The V call is TRBV9, the J call TRBJ2-1; unclear D gene. Germline loops: CDR1 SGDLS, CDR2 YYNGEE. The CDR3 loop spans 15 amino acids. Trimming shortened V by 3 bases and J by 9 bases, and 19 bases separated the two germline ends. CDR3 loop: CASSGLNYVRSEQFF. CDR3 nucleotide sequence: TGTGCCAGCAGCGGTCTGAACTATGTACGGAGTGAGCAGTTCTTC.

V and J are TRBV4-2 and TRBJ1-2, with 8 bases fitting TRBD1. Unmatched junction bases numbered 6, after V lost 2 bases and J lost 7 bases. Germline CDR1 reads LGHNA; CDR2 reads YNFKEQ. The CDR3 is 14 amino acids. The chain's CDR3 is CASSQLTGAGGYTF. CDR3 in DNA: TGTGCCAGCAGCCAATTGACAGGGGCCGGTGGCTACACCTTC.

This sequence joins TRBV7-9 and TRBJ1-2, with 9 bases aligning to TRBD1. V lost 3 bases to trimming and J lost 0 bases; unmatched junction nucleotides: 11. The germline V gene has CDR1 SEHNR and CDR2 FQNEAQ (reference sequence). The CDR3 is made up of 18 amino acids. The CDR3 DNA is TGTGCCAGCAGCTTCCCTCCGGGACAGGGACCTACTAACTATGGCTACACCTTC. Translation gives CASSFPPGQGPTNYGYTF.

This clone was picked up one time. The chain joins TRBV27 to TRBJ1-6; D remains ambiguous. Germline V gene lookup returns CDR1 MNHEY and CDR2 SMNVEV (reference sequence). V lost 2 bases, J lost 9 bases, and 8 bases lay in between. The CDR3 extends over 13 amino acids. The CDR3 reads CASSLTVTSPLHF. The CDR3 region has the DNA TGTGCCAGCAGTTTAACTGTTACTTCACCCCTCCACTTT.

This rearrangement joins TRBV5-6 to TRBJ1-2; D remains unclear. V was clipped by 1 base and J by 4 bases, with 8 bases between them. The CDR3 extends over 13 amino acids. Germline assignment: CDR1 SGHDT and CDR2 YYEEEE. CDR3 in amino acids: CASSLRGTYGYTF. The CDR3, as DNA: TGTGCCAGCAGCTTGCGGGGAACCTATGGCTACACCTTC.

The rearrangement joins TRBV7-3 to TRBJ1-1; D not certain. CDR1 SGHTA and CDR2 FQGTGA come from the germline V gene. The CDR3 consists of 13 residues. V was trimmed by 3 bases and J by 2 bases, leaving 7 bases between them. CDR3 bases: TGTGCCAGCAGCTTGAGCTTAAACACTGAAGCTTTCTTT. Translated, it gives CASSLSLNTEAFF.

V gene TRBV15 combines with J gene TRBJ2-3; the match to TRBD1 covers 9 bases. The CDR3 contains 15 residues. Germline CDR1 LNHNV, CDR2 YYDKDF (reference sequence). V trimming: 0 bases; J trimming: 5 bases; junction bases outside the gene matches: 3. The CDR3 coding sequence is TGTGCCACCAGCAGAGATGACAGGGGGGGAGATACGCAGTATTTT. Amino acids: CATSRDDRGGDTQYF.

V usage is TRBV11-2 and J usage is TRBJ2-7; possibly TRBD1 for D (6 bases). Germline-derived CDR1 and CDR2 are SGHAT and FQNNGV. The CDR3 extends over 15 amino acids. V was trimmed by 2 bases and J by 2 bases, leaving 13 bases between them. CDR3 protein: CASSLSPRGTYEQYF. The DNA of the CDR3 is TGTGCCAGCAGCTTATCCCCAAGGGGGACCTACGAGCAGTACTTC.

Written as DNA, the CDR3 is TGTGCCAGCAGTCCATATGGTGGGGCGACCGTTGGTAATGAAAAACTGTTTTTT. Its protein product is CASSPYGGATVGNEKLFF. The chain uses TRBV27 and TRBJ1-4; the D gene is possibly TRBD1 (5 bases). V dropped 5 bases and J dropped 4 bases, with 23 bases sitting between them. The CDR3 has 18 residues. Germline V gene data show CDR1 as MNHEY and CDR2 as SMNVEV (reference sequence).

This chain connects TRBV27 to TRBJ1-1; D unclear. The CDR3 sequence is 13 residues long. Trimming took off 0 bases at V and 6 bases at J, with 8 bases between the two ends. Germline values: CDR1 MNHEY, CDR2 SMNVEV (reference sequence). Here the CDR3 DNA reads TGTGCCAGCAGTTTATCGGGAGTAGCTGAAGCTTTCTTT. Translating gives CASSLSGVAEAFF.

The rearrangement uses TRBV4-1 and TRBJ2-1; TRBD2 aligns across 11 bases. Germline-derived CDR1 and CDR2 are MGHRA and YSYEKL. The V segment lost 1 base and the J segment 8 bases; nucleotides outside the gene matches: 7. This CDR3 has 16 amino acids. CDR3 in DNA: TGCGCCAGCAGCCAAGCCGCCCTAGCGGGAGGCGATGAGCAGTTCTTC. It is translated as CASSQAALAGGDEQFF.

The CDR3 coding sequence is TGTGCCAGCAGCTTGGGGGGATCGGGAGGCTACACCTTC. It yields the protein CASSLGGSGGYTF. V gene TRBV5-4 combines with J gene TRBJ1-2; D is unclear. V was clipped by 0 bases and J by 8 bases, with 11 bases between them. The CDR3 length is 13 residues. Per the germline V gene, CDR1 is SGHNT and CDR2 is YYREEE (reference sequence).

The rearrangement uses TRBV7-9 and TRBJ1-1; 7 bases are a match to TRBD1. Germline V gene lookup returns CDR1 SEHNR and CDR2 FQNEAQ (reference sequence). With V trimmed by 4 bases and J by 4 bases, 6 bases remained unmatched. The CDR3 loop spans 14 amino acids. The CDR3 loop reads CASSSLQGSTEAFF. CDR3 in DNA: TGTGCCAGCAGCTCGTTACAGGGGTCCACTGAAGCTTTCTTT.